These 19 T cell receptor beta chains were all obtained from the same sample, sequenced in a study of response to subunit inactivated influenza vaccine. MiXCR, applied by TCRdb to the RT-PCR reads, yields one record per CDR3 protein. The table shows about 540,000 distinct CDR3 sequences, with under 30% occurring only once. This sample was shared with a second study, whose subject was T cells expressing NK-cell markers. As reported in that work: With UMIs, 5'RACE template switching was used to make TCR beta cDNA.

The sequences come from CD4+ T cells sorted from PBMCs, collected approximately 13 days after vaccination. The receptor set was obtained from a man aged 50 to 60 who received an inactivated influenza vaccine.

The chain links TRBV4-1 to TRBJ1-1; D gene uncertain. The ends were cut back, 1 base at V and 1 base at J, with 7 bases in the middle. From germline, CDR1 is MGHRA and CDR2 YSYEKL. The CDR3 covers 14 residues. The DNA for the CDR3 is TGCGCCAGCAGCCAAGTTCCTACGAACACTGAAGCTTTCTTT. Protein sequence: CASSQVPTNTEAFF.

This clonotype was counted between two and nine times. V is TRBV20-1 and J is TRBJ2-1; D not resolved. The CDR3 contains 13 residues. V lost 8 bases, J lost 0 bases, and 11 bases lay in between. Germline CDR1 is DFQATT and CDR2 is SNEGSKA (reference sequence). The CDR3 reads CSPIKSSYNEQFF. The DNA for the CDR3 is TGCAGTCCCATTAAAAGCTCCTACAATGAGCAGTTCTTC.

In this sample, this clonotype turned up a few times. The rearrangement uses TRBV24-1 and TRBJ2-1, with D possibly matching TRBD1 (5 bases). CDR1 and CDR2 (germline): KGHDR, SFDVKD. V was trimmed by 1 base and J by 7 bases, leaving 10 bases between them. There are 14 residues in the CDR3. This CDR3 reads CATSDLTRQNEQFF. The CDR3 DNA sequence: TGTGCCACCAGTGATTTAACTCGACAGAATGAGCAGTTCTTC.

This clonotype was detected a few times. This chain links TRBV20-1 with TRBJ2-1; D is possibly TRBD2 (6 bases). Germline CDR1 and CDR2: DFQATT and SNEGSKA (reference sequence). V was shortened by 2 bases and J by 9 bases, with 17 bases between the two germline ends. The CDR3 runs to 14 residues. DNA for the CDR3: TGCAGTGCTAGACAGGGAGGTTTTCAGGCTGAGCAGTTCTTC. Protein sequence: CSARQGGFQAEQFF.

The chain employs TRBV25-1 and TRBJ2-7, with TRBD2 identical over 9 bases. The J call may be incorrect, as the DNA end agrees better with TRBJ2-1. The germline V gene has CDR1 MGHDK and CDR2 SYGVNS. The CDR3 contains 16 residues. CDR3: CASSALGLASSYEQFF. For the CDR3, the DNA is TGTGCCAGCAGTGCCCTCGGACTAGCGAGTTCCTACGAGCAGTTCTTC.

This clonotype was counted only a few times. V and J are TRBV12-3 or TRBV12-4 and TRBJ2-7; 8 bases map to TRBD1. The J segment lost 6 bases and the V segment lost 5 bases, leaving 3 bases of the junction unmatched. This CDR3 region has 12 residues. CDR3 sequence (DNA): TGTGCCAGCAGTCGAACAGGGGGCGAGCAGTACTTC. This codes for CASSRTGGEQYF.

Written as DNA, the CDR3 is TGTGCCAGCAGCAGGGGAGGGGTCCACGAGCAGTACTTC. It yields the protein CASSRGGVHEQYF. The chain combines TRBV12-3 or TRBV12-4 with TRBJ2-7, with D tentatively TRBD2 (7 bases). The CDR3 loop spans 13 amino acids. Trimming shortened V by 6 bases and J by 5 bases, and 14 bases separated the two germline ends.

The chain is built from TRBV29-1 and TRBJ2-5; a weak D match, TRBD2 (6 bases). CDR1 is SQVTM, CDR2 ANQGSEA, per germline. Trimming took off 8 bases at V and 7 bases at J, with 17 bases between the two ends. The CDR3 spans 12 residues. The CDR3 bases are TGCAGCATAGGGAGGACTGAAGGGACCCAGTACTTC. Residues: CSIGRTEGTQYF.

The chain is built from TRBV5-1 and TRBJ2-6; a weak D match, TRBD1 (6 bases). Germline CDR1 is SGHRS and CDR2 is YFSETQ. CDR3 size: 18 residues. Trimming pared 7 bases from V and 2 bases from J, leaving 22 bases between. The DNA of the CDR3 is TGCGCCAGCCATCCACAGGGTCCTGGCATGGCTGGGGCCAACGTCCTGACTTTC. Translation gives CASHPQGPGMAGANVLTF. The full variable domain, its missing parts supplied by reference TRBV5-1 and TRBJ2-6, is KAGVTQTPRYLIKTRGQQVTLSCSPISGHRSVSWYQQTPGQGLQFLFEYFSETQRNKGNFPGRFSGRQFSNSRSEMNVSTLELGDSALYLCASHPQGPGMAGANVLTFGAGSRLTVL.

This clonotype was observed a few times. This chain joins TRBV9 and TRBJ1-1, with D tentatively TRBD1 (5 bases). The V end was cut by 0 bases, the J end by 5 bases, with 11 bases between. CDR1 and CDR2 from the germline V gene are SGDLS and YYNGEE. The CDR3 totals 14 residues. The chain's CDR3 is CASSVGPGGTEAFF. The CDR3 DNA follows: TGTGCCAGCAGCGTAGGACCGGGGGGAACTGAAGCTTTCTTT.

J is TRBJ2-3 and V is TRBV29-1; D is uncertain. This CDR3 has 13 residues. Germline CDR1 SQVTM, CDR2 ANQGSEA. With 1 base removed from V and 1 base from J, the gap between germline ends came to 6 bases. The CDR3 nucleotides are TGCAGCGTTGAAGTCCAGGGCACAGATACGCAGTATTTT. Protein sequence: CSVEVQGTDTQYF.

About this clonotype itself: A much larger clone lies one base from this, so it may be a read error. V is TRBV12-3 or TRBV12-4 and J is TRBJ2-3; D perhaps matches TRBD1 (6 bases). V was shortened by 4 bases and J by 6 bases, with 11 bases between the two germline ends. The CDR3 has 13 amino acids. CDR3 nucleotides: TGTGCCAGCAGTTCATCAGGGGTGGATACGCAGTATTTT. Residues: CASSSSGVDTQYF.

V usage is TRBV28 and J usage is TRBJ2-1; D gene unclear. Trimming pared 8 bases from V and 3 bases from J, leaving 14 bases between. Germline assignment: CDR1 MDHEN and CDR2 SYDVKM. The CDR3 runs 14 residues. For the CDR3, the DNA is TGTGCCAGCTCAGGAGCCAAAATCTACAATGAGCAGTTCTTC. The encoded protein is CASSGAKIYNEQFF.

A few counts support this clonotype. The rearrangement uses TRBV2 and TRBJ1-4; D might be TRBD1 (5 bases). V was pared by 7 bases and J by 3 bases, with 15 bases between. The CDR3 loop spans 15 amino acids. Germline V gene lookup returns CDR1 SNHLY and CDR2 FYNNEI. CDR3 in amino acids: CASKESRGANEKLFF. The CDR3, as DNA: TGTGCCAGCAAGGAAAGTCGGGGGGCTAATGAAAAACTGTTTTTT.

Written as DNA, the CDR3 is TGCAGTGCTACTAGCGGGAGGCCCGTCGTCTTAGATACGCAGTATTTT. It specifies CSATSGRPVVLDTQYF. The chain couples TRBV20-1 to TRBJ2-3, with TRBD2 matching over 11 bases. The CDR3 covers 16 residues. The J segment lost 5 bases and the V segment lost 4 bases, leaving 11 bases of the junction unmatched. Germline CDR1 DFQATT, CDR2 SNEGSKA (reference sequence).

This clonotype was counted a few times. The rearrangement uses TRBV15 and TRBJ2-5; no clear D gene. Deletions cut 1 base from V and 3 bases from J, with 9 bases between. The germline V gene has CDR1 LNHNV and CDR2 YYDKDF (reference sequence). This CDR3 has 14 amino acids. CDR3 in amino acids: CATSRVGYKETQYF. CDR3 DNA: TGTGCCACCAGCAGAGTGGGATACAAAGAGACCCAGTACTTC.

The chain is built from TRBV20-1 and TRBJ2-4; no firm D call. The CDR3 is made up of 13 amino acids. Looked up from germline, CDR1 is DFQATT and CDR2 is SNEGSKA (reference sequence). Between the trimmed V and J ends, which lost 6 bases and 1 base, there was a span of 10 bases. CDR3: CSATGLAKNIQYF. CDR3 nucleotide sequence: TGCAGTGCCACGGGCCTGGCCAAAAACATTCAGTACTTC.

Remarks on this clonotype: The DNA is left out, because the CDR3 cannot be placed on it with certainty; the CDR3 is given as TCRdb lists it. V and J are TRBV6-5 and TRBJ2-3; the table's D call, TRBD1, was not checked against the DNA. CDR1 and CDR2 (germline): MNHEY, SVGAGI. The CDR3 numbers 15 amino acids, ends counted. The CDR3 here is CASSSSGPHTDTQYF.

In this sample, this clonotype turned up a few times. This chain uses TRBV2 with TRBJ2-7; 9 nucleotides match TRBD1. V lost 2 bases and J lost 6; bases outside the gene matches: 11. Germline V lookup: CDR1 SNHLY, CDR2 FYNNEI. This CDR3 has 16 residues. The CDR3 nucleotides read TGTGCCAGCAGTGAATTGATTAGGACAGGGGAGCTCGAGCAGTACTTC. This sequence encodes CASSELIRTGELEQYF. The full variable domain, completed using reference TRBV2 and TRBJ2-7, is EPEVTQTPSHQVTQMGQEVILRCVPISNHLYFYWYRQILGQKVEFLVSFYNNEISEKSEIFDDQFSVERPDGSNFTLKIRSTKLEDSAMYFCASSELIRTGELEQYFGPGTRLTVT.